Listed below are T cell receptor beta chains from one sample, sequenced in a study of T cell responses to AZD1222 COVID-19 vaccine. TCRdb's table, derived via immunoSEQ multiplex PCR, lists solely in-frame clones and lacks some. The sample records 150,000 to 200,000 clones, 88% being singletons. The sample consisted of peripheral blood, taken 28 days after the second AZD1222 dose. These receptor sequences come from an adult who received the AZD1222 COVID-19 vaccine. The CDR3 runs from the conserved cysteine through the conserved F or W. The D gene is left open where the match is weak. Some rows mark clone size as missing; the rest say once, few, many or name a class of expanded clone.

size: NA
length: 12
J: TRBJ1-3
V: TRBV7-9
D: NA
CDR3: CASSLAGNTIYF
DNA: TGTGCCAGCAGCTTAGCTGGAAACACCATATATTTT

size: few
length: 13
J: TRBJ1-1
V: TRBV5-1
D: NA
CDR3: CASSKDRNTEAFF
DNA: TGCGCCAGCAGCAAGGACAGGAACACTGAAGCTTTCTTT

size: NA
length: 15
J: TRBJ1-5
V: TRBV2
D: NA
CDR3: CASSEERVSNQPQHF
DNA: TGTGCCAGCAGTGAGGAACGAGTTAGCAATCAGCCCCAGCATTTT

size: NA
length: 14
J: TRBJ1-1
V: TRBV5-4
D: NA
CDR3: CASSLVGAGTEAFF
DNA: TGTGCCAGCAGCTTGGTAGGGGCGGGAACTGAAGCTTTCTTT

size: NA
length: 14
J: TRBJ2-7
V: TRBV7-9
D: NA
CDR3: CASSSTGFTYEQYF
DNA: TGTGCCAGCAGCTCGACCGGGTTTACCTACGAGCAGTACTTC

size: NA
length: 15
J: TRBJ1-1
V: TRBV6-1
D: TRBD1
CDR3: CASSEQGGLGTEAFF
DNA: TGTGCCAGCAGTGAACAGGGGGGATTGGGCACTGAAGCTTTCTTT

size: NA
length: 15
J: TRBJ2-7
V: TRBV10-3
D: NA
CDR3: CAISELRDGTYEQYF
DNA: TGTGCCATCAGTGAACTCCGGGACGGTACCTACGAGCAGTACTTC

size: NA
length: 12
J: TRBJ1-2
V: TRBV11-2
D: NA
CDR3: CASSLEGDGYTF
DNA: TGTGCCAGCAGCTTAGAGGGGGATGGCTACACCTTC

size: NA
length: 10
J: TRBJ2-5
V: TRBV21-1
D: NA
CDR3: CASSKETQYF
DNA: TGTGCCAGCAGCAAAGAGACCCAGTACTTC

size: NA
length: 14
J: TRBJ2-7
V: TRBV6-2/TRBV6-3
D: NA
CDR3: CASSYGQILTEQYF
DNA: TGTGCCAGCAGTTACGGGCAGATCCTTACCGAGCAGTACTTC

size: once
length: 16
J: TRBJ2-3
V: TRBV19
D: TRBD2
CDR3: CASRRTSGGPTDTQYF
DNA: TGTGCCAGTAGAAGGACTAGCGGGGGCCCCACAGATACGCAGTATTTT

size: few
length: 10
J: TRBJ2-7
V: TRBV6-5
D: NA
CDR3: CASPRGEQYF
DNA: TGTGCCAGTCCCCGTGGCGAGCAGTACTTC

size: once
length: 14
J: TRBJ1-6
V: TRBV7-2
D: NA
CDR3: CASSLSVSNSPLHF
DNA: TGTGCCAGCAGCTTAAGCGTTTCGAATTCACCCCTCCACTTT

size: NA
length: 13
J: TRBJ1-5
V: TRBV6-5
D: TRBD1
CDR3: CASQGAVGQPQHF
DNA: TGTGCCAGCCAGGGGGCAGTAGGGCAGCCCCAGCATTTT

size: NA
length: 16
J: TRBJ1-5
V: TRBV4-1
D: NA
CDR3: CASSQTGFSSNQPQHF
DNA: TGCGCCAGCAGCCAAACAGGCTTTTCTAGCAATCAGCCCCAGCATTTT

size: NA
length: 12
J: TRBJ2-1
V: TRBV9
D: NA
CDR3: CASSVAGAGQFF
DNA: TGTGCCAGCAGCGTAGCAGGGGCCGGGCAGTTCTTC

size: once
length: 13
J: TRBJ1-2
V: TRBV2
D: NA
CDR3: CATRGRGSHGYTF
DNA: TGTGCCACCCGGGGTCGAGGGAGTCATGGCTACACCTTC

size: once
length: 14
J: TRBJ1-2
V: TRBV9
D: NA
CDR3: CASSVGSVSSGYTF
DNA: TGTGCCAGCAGCGTAGGTTCAGTGAGCTCTGGCTACACCTTC

size: NA
length: 16
J: TRBJ2-2
V: TRBV5-1
D: TRBD1
CDR3: CASSIQGATNTGELFF
DNA: TGCGCCAGCAGTATCCAGGGGGCCACGAACACCGGGGAGCTGTTTTTT

size: NA
length: 14
J: TRBJ2-7
V: TRBV5-1
D: NA
CDR3: CASSLKQGSYEQYF
DNA: TGCGCCAGCAGCTTGAAACAGGGATCCTACGAGCAGTACTTC

size: NA
length: 15
J: TRBJ2-2
V: TRBV11-3
D: TRBD1
CDR3: CASSSRGGADGELFF
DNA: TGTGCCAGCAGCTCTAGAGGGGGCGCGGACGGGGAGCTGTTTTTT

size: once
length: 14
J: TRBJ2-7
V: TRBV7-2
D: NA
CDR3: CASSFDGNRYEQYF
DNA: TGTGCCAGCAGCTTCGACGGCAACCGCTACGAGCAGTACTTC

size: NA
length: 15
J: TRBJ2-3
V: TRBV24-1
D: NA
CDR3: CAISIWTASTDTQYF
DNA: TGTGCCATATCAATATGGACAGCGAGCACAGATACGCAGTATTTT

size: once
length: 13
J: TRBJ1-6
V: TRBV28
D: NA
CDR3: CASSLGGASPLHF
DNA: TGTGCCAGCAGTTTGGGGGGGGCTTCACCCCTCCACTTT

size: NA
length: 16
J: TRBJ2-7
V: TRBV3-1/TRBV3-2
D: TRBD1
CDR3: CASSQVPAGGGYEQYF
DNA: TGTGCCAGCAGCCAAGTACCGGCAGGGGGCGGGTACGAGCAGTACTTC

size: few
length: 14
J: TRBJ2-7
V: TRBV2
D: NA
CDR3: CASNARLGTYEQYF
DNA: TGTGCCAGCAATGCCCGACTCGGTACCTACGAGCAGTACTTC

size: NA
length: 12
J: TRBJ1-2
V: TRBV25-1
D: TRBD1
CDR3: CASRGQGYGYTF
DNA: TGTGCCAGCAGGGGACAGGGCTATGGCTACACCTTC

size: few
length: 15
J: TRBJ2-3
V: TRBV9
D: NA
CDR3: CASSVDALSTDTQYF
DNA: TGTGCCAGCAGCGTTGACGCCTTAAGCACAGATACGCAGTATTTT

size: few
length: 14
J: TRBJ2-1
V: TRBV18
D: NA
CDR3: CASSGNAVGNEQFF
DNA: TGTGCCAGCTCAGGGAACGCCGTGGGGAATGAGCAGTTCTTC

size: once
length: 13
J: TRBJ1-5
V: TRBV25-1
D: NA
CDR3: CASSGRINQPQHF
DNA: TGTGCCAGCAGTGGCAGAATAAATCAGCCCCAGCATTTT

size: few
length: 14
J: TRBJ1-1
V: TRBV30
D: NA
CDR3: CAWSVRGGSTEAFF
DNA: TGTGCCTGGAGTGTACGGGGGGGGAGCACTGAAGCTTTCTTT

size: NA
length: 13
J: TRBJ1-1
V: TRBV19
D: NA
CDR3: CASSIARDTEAFF
DNA: TGTGCCAGTAGTATAGCAAGGGACACTGAAGCTTTCTTT

size: NA
length: 18
J: TRBJ2-2
V: TRBV5-1
D: TRBD2
CDR3: CASSFPFGAGGVTGELFF
DNA: TGCGCCAGCAGCTTTCCTTTTGGAGCGGGGGGAGTCACCGGGGAGCTGTTTTTT

size: NA
length: 14
J: TRBJ1-2
V: TRBV3-1/TRBV3-2
D: NA
CDR3: CASSQDPGPYGYTF
DNA: TGTGCCAGCAGCCAAGATCCGGGGCCCTATGGCTACACCTTC

size: NA
length: 15
J: TRBJ1-1
V: TRBV2
D: NA
CDR3: CASRVRGDLNTEAFF
DNA: TGTGCCAGCAGGGTCCGAGGGGACCTGAACACTGAAGCTTTCTTT

size: NA
length: 16
J: TRBJ1-1
V: TRBV6-2/TRBV6-3
D: NA
CDR3: CASSLLAGALDTEAFF
DNA: TGTGCCAGCAGTCTCCTCGCGGGGGCGCTCGACACTGAAGCTTTCTTT

size: NA
length: 14
J: TRBJ2-5
V: TRBV19
D: NA
CDR3: CASSMTGAQETQYF
DNA: TGTGCCAGTAGTATGACAGGAGCGCAAGAGACCCAGTACTTC

size: NA
length: 12
J: TRBJ2-1
V: TRBV7-9
D: TRBD1
CDR3: CASSPGTVVQFF
DNA: TGTGCCAGCAGCCCTGGGACAGTAGTGCAGTTCTTC

size: NA
length: 13
J: TRBJ1-2
V: TRBV29-1
D: NA
CDR3: CSVEVEGRGGYTF
DNA: TGCAGCGTTGAAGTGGAGGGGCGGGGCGGCTACACCTTC

size: NA
length: 13
J: TRBJ2-2
V: TRBV30
D: NA
CDR3: CAWSVGNTGELFF
DNA: TGTGCCTGGAGTGTCGGGAACACCGGGGAGCTGTTTTTT

size: NA
length: 15
J: TRBJ1-1
V: TRBV19
D: NA
CDR3: CASTRFGVMNTEAFF
DNA: TGTGCCAGTACCCGATTTGGGGTCATGAACACTGAAGCTTTCTTT

size: NA
length: 15
J: TRBJ2-7
V: TRBV19
D: TRBD1
CDR3: CASSRRTGSNYEQYF
DNA: TGTGCCAGTAGTCGCCGGACAGGGTCGAACTACGAGCAGTACTTC

size: NA
length: 17
J: TRBJ1-3
V: TRBV18
D: TRBD1
CDR3: CASSGGTDPLSGNTIYF
DNA: TGTGCCAGCTCAGGAGGGACAGACCCCCTCTCTGGAAACACCATATATTTT